The next 24 T cell receptor beta chains were all read from a single sample in a study of blood T cells in healthy people across ages. Using a J-beta primer mix together with a sample-barcoded 5' primer, a second PCR was run for roughly 6 to 11 cycles. TCRdb fed the 5' RACE reads into MiXCR, producing one record per CDR3 protein. The sample has almost 1 million distinct CDR3 sequences; about 51% are singletons. The sequencing sample was made of blood. The receptor set was obtained from a woman aged 55 to 70 in good health.

This clonotype was seen at least ten times. The chain couples TRBV7-9 to TRBJ2-7; D is perhaps TRBD2 (5 bases). The germline CDR1 and CDR2 sequences are SEHNR and FQNEAQ (reference sequence). The CDR3 has 13 residues. V was clipped by 8 bases and J by 4 bases, with 15 bases between them. The CDR3: CASLLDPGYEQYF. The CDR3 nucleotides are TGTGCCAGCTTACTAGACCCTGGGTACGAGCAGTACTTC.

This clonotype was seen once. The J gene is TRBJ2-7, the V gene TRBV10-2; perhaps D is TRBD1 or TRBD2 (5 bases each). The J call may be incorrect, as the DNA end agrees better with TRBJ2-5. Germline V CDR1 and CDR2: WSHSY, SAAADI. This CDR3 has 14 amino acids. This CDR3 reads CASSATDWGETQYF. The DNA of the CDR3 is TGCGCCAGCAGTGCGACGGACTGGGGCGAGACCCAGTACTTC.

This clonotype has only a few counts. The rearrangement joins TRBV7-9 to TRBJ2-7; tentatively, D is TRBD2 (6 bases). The CDR3 is 15 residues long. The germline CDR1 and CDR2 sequences are SEHNR and FQNEAQ (reference sequence). V was trimmed by 8 bases and J by 2 bases, leaving 19 bases between them. The CDR3 DNA reads TGTGCCAGCGGACAATCTGAGACTAGTGCCTACGAGCAGTACTTC. Translating it yields CASGQSETSAYEQYF.

This clonotype was counted a few times. The genes are TRBV7-9 and TRBJ2-5, with D possibly matching TRBD2 (5 bases). The length of the CDR3 is 14 residues. Germline V gene sequence: CDR1 SEHNR, CDR2 FQNEAQ (reference sequence). V was pared by 3 bases and J by 5 bases, with 13 bases between. CDR3 protein: CASSFAGTGETQYF. CDR3 sequence (DNA): TGTGCCAGCAGCTTTGCGGGTACGGGGGAGACCCAGTACTTC.

On this clonotype: Given a much more abundant clone one base away, this may be a read error. Here the CDR3 DNA reads TGCAGTGCTGAGGACAGGCGGGTAAGCTCCTACAATGAGCAGTTCTTC. As protein: CSAEDRRVSSYNEQFF. This chain uses TRBV20-1 with TRBJ2-1; 7 bases match TRBD1. Germline CDR1 is DFQATT and CDR2 is SNEGSKA (reference sequence). CDR3 length equals 16 residues. After removal of 5 bases from V and 0 bases from J, the junction contained 10 bases not matched to a gene.

The V call is TRBV7-9, the J call TRBJ1-5; D is unclear. Trimming took 5 bases from V and 9 from J, leaving 8 bases between them. CDR1 and CDR2 from the germline V gene are SEHNR and FQNEAQ (reference sequence). This CDR3 has 11 residues. CDR3 residues: CASSHRGPQHF. The CDR3 DNA sequence: TGTGCCAGCAGCCACCGGGGGCCCCAGCATTTT.

J is TRBJ2-7 and V is TRBV27, with TRBD2 matching over 11 bases. The trim removed 7 bases at V and 0 bases at J, leaving 2 bases unmatched. CDR3 length: 14 amino acids. CDR1 MNHEY and CDR2 SMNVEV come from the germline V gene (reference sequence). The CDR3 loop reads CASMGLAASYEQYF. The CDR3, as DNA: TGTGCCAGCATGGGACTAGCGGCCTCCTACGAGCAGTACTTC.

This clonotype was found a few times. The J gene is TRBJ2-6, the V gene TRBV7-2; no reliable D call. CDR3 size: 16 residues. Germline CDR1 is SGHTA and CDR2 is FQGNSA. V was shortened by 5 bases and J by 2 bases, with 13 bases between the two germline ends. The CDR3 nucleotides read TGTGCCAGCAGCCCAGCGCTAGGGACTGGGGCCAACGTCCTGACTTTC. It translates to CASSPALGTGANVLTF.

This clonotype was observed a handful of times. The V gene is TRBV7-9, the J gene TRBJ2-7; D possibly corresponds to TRBD1 (6 bases). The J call is in doubt because the DNA end fits TRBJ2-5 better. This CDR3 has 15 amino acids. Germline CDR1 SEHNR, CDR2 FQNEAQ (reference sequence). CDR3 region: CASSLQGKGEETQYF. The CDR3 DNA follows: TGTGCCAGCAGCTTACAGGGGAAAGGGGAAGAGACCCAGTACTTC.

This clonotype showed up many times. The chain recombines TRBV29-1 with TRBJ2-3; D gene ambiguous. From germline, CDR1 is SQVTM and CDR2 ANQGSEA. With 8 bases removed from V and 2 bases from J, the gap between germline ends came to 11 bases. This CDR3 comprises 12 residues. CDR3: CSTTQLTDTQYF. In DNA, the CDR3 is TGCAGCACGACTCAGCTCACAGATACGCAGTATTTT.

The chain employs TRBV30 and TRBJ2-1; 14 bases match TRBD2. The germline CDR1 and CDR2 sequences are GTSNPN and SVGIG (reference sequence). This CDR3 comprises 15 residues. V was clipped by 2 bases and J by 8 bases; unmatched bases: 5. In nucleotides, the CDR3 is TGTGCCTGGAGTCCCGGGACTAGCGGGAGTCATGAGCAGTTCTTC. Residues: CAWSPGTSGSHEQFF.

The chain carries TRBV20-1 and TRBJ2-1, with D maybe TRBD2 (6 bases). Germline loops: CDR1 DFQATT, CDR2 SNEGSKA (reference sequence). This CDR3 is built from 13 residues. The germline V and J ends were trimmed by 3 bases and 9 bases, with 15 bases remaining between them. The CDR3 DNA reads as TGCAGTGCTAGCGGGAGCTTAGATAGTGAGCAGTTCTTC. Translation: CSASGSLDSEQFF.

The J gene is TRBJ2-6, the V gene TRBV4-3, with D hard to call. V lost 2 bases, J lost 1 base, and 6 bases lay in between. Germline V gene lookup returns CDR1 LGHNA and CDR2 YSLEER. The CDR3 length is 15 residues. CDR3 sequence (DNA): TGCGCCAGCAGCCAAATTCCTTCTGGGGCCAACGTCCTGACTTTC. Its protein product is CASSQIPSGANVLTF.

This clonotype was observed a few times. The chain carries TRBV6-5 and TRBJ2-7; D not resolved. CDR3 length: 13 residues. Germline lookup yields CDR1 MNHEY and CDR2 SVGAGI. Trimming stripped 3 bases from V and 2 bases from J, with 8 bases between. This chain's CDR3 is CASSYGKTYEQYF. The CDR3 DNA reads as TGTGCCAGCAGTTATGGCAAGACCTACGAGCAGTACTTC.

The chain joins TRBV20-1 to TRBJ2-3; D is uncertain. Germline-derived CDR1 and CDR2 are DFQATT and SNEGSKA (reference sequence). The CDR3 has 16 residues. V dropped 2 bases and J dropped 4 bases, with 19 bases sitting between them. CDR3 loop: CSARQRDGFLADTQYF. CDR3 in DNA: TGCAGTGCTAGACAAAGAGACGGGTTTTTGGCAGATACGCAGTATTTT.

Comments on this clonotype: A single base separates this from a much larger clone, so it may be a read error. This chain connects TRBV7-8 to TRBJ2-2; D remains ambiguous. CDR1 and CDR2 from the germline V gene are SGHVS and FQNEAQ. This CDR3 has 15 amino acids. The CDR3 coding sequence is TGTGCCAGCAGCTTGGTCAGTGCGAACGCCGGGGAGCTGTTTTTT. Translated: CASSLVSANAGELFF.

This chain uses TRBV10-3 with TRBJ2-5; a weak D match, TRBD2 (5 bases). V was clipped by 4 bases and J by 4 bases, with 10 bases between them. Germline loops: CDR1 ENHRY, CDR2 SYGVKD. The CDR3 is made up of 13 amino acids. The CDR3 is CAISAGNGETQYF. CDR3 nucleotide sequence: TGTGCCATCAGTGCGGGGAACGGAGAGACCCAGTACTTC.

The chain has TRBV7-9 and TRBJ1-2; D might be TRBD1 (6 bases). Germline CDR1 and CDR2: SEHNR and FQNEAQ (reference sequence). The length of the CDR3 is 15 residues. V was trimmed by 7 bases and J by 4 bases, leaving 19 bases between them. CDR3 bases: TGTGCCAGCAATAGGGCAGGGGCCGACCGCTATGGCTACACCTTC. Its translation is CASNRAGADRYGYTF.

This clonotype was recorded a few times. The chain recombines TRBV3-1 with TRBJ1-4, with 9 positions matching TRBD1. The CDR3 spans 15 residues. After removal of 5 bases from V and 8 bases from J, the junction contained 9 bases not matched to a gene. CDR1 and CDR2 from the germline V gene are LGHDT and YNNKEL (reference sequence). As DNA, the CDR3 is TGTGCCAGCAGCTTTCCGGGACAGGGAAAGGAAAAACTGTTTTTT. As protein: CASSFPGQGKEKLFF.

This clonotype was observed a few times. The chain recombines TRBV28 with TRBJ2-5; D possibly corresponds to TRBD2 (5 bases). Germline V lookup: CDR1 MDHEN, CDR2 SYDVKM. CDR3 size: 12 residues. The germline V and J ends were trimmed by 5 bases and 11 bases, with 15 bases remaining between them. This CDR3 is CASSLAARRQYF. The CDR3 nucleotides are TGTGCCAGCAGTCTGGCGGCTAGGAGGCAGTACTTC.

This clonotype was recorded a few times. The rearrangement uses TRBV14 and TRBJ2-5; D ambiguous. The CDR3 extends over 13 amino acids. V was shortened by 2 bases and J by 5 bases, with 9 bases between the two germline ends. The V gene's germline CDR1 is SGHDN and CDR2 FVKESK. The CDR3: CASSQHTTETQYF. DNA for the CDR3: TGTGCCAGCAGCCAACACACGACGGAGACCCAGTACTTC.

The chain uses TRBV9 and TRBJ2-3; unclear D gene. This CDR3 is 15 amino acids long. The ends were cut back, 3 bases at V and 1 base at J, with 12 bases in the middle. Per the germline V gene, CDR1 is SGDLS and CDR2 is YYNGEE. The CDR3 sequence is CASSASRLGTDTQYF. The CDR3 coding sequence is TGTGCCAGCAGCGCCTCCCGTTTAGGCACAGATACGCAGTATTTT.

The J gene is TRBJ2-5, the V gene TRBV20-1; 8 nucleotides line up with TRBD2. The length of the CDR3 is 14 residues. CDR1 DFQATT and CDR2 SNEGSKA come from the germline V gene (reference sequence). V lost 1 base and J lost 5; bases outside the gene matches: 6. The CDR3 DNA reads as TGCAGTGCTAGAGCTGACAAGCGGGGGGAGACCCAGTACTTC. Its translation: CSARADKRGETQYF.

The V call is TRBV7-2, the J call TRBJ2-5; 9 bases align to TRBD1. The CDR3 is 16 residues long. The V segment lost 5 bases and the J segment 1 base; nucleotides outside the gene matches: 8. Germline V gene sequence: CDR1 SGHTA, CDR2 FQGNSA. Written as DNA, the CDR3 is TGTGCCAGCAGCGACAGGGGGTCCATGCGCCAAGAGACCCAGTACTTC. Protein sequence: CASSDRGSMRQETQYF.